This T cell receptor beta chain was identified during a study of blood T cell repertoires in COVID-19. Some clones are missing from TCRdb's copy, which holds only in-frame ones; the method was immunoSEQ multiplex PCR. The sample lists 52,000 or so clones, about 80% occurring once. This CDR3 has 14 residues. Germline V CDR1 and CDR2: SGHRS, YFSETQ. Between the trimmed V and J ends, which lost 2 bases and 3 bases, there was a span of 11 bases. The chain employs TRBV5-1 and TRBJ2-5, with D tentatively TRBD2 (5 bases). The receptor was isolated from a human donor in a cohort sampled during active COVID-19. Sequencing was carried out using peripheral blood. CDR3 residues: CASSLEGNKETQYF. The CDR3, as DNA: TGCGCCAGCAGCTTAGAGGGTAATAAAGAGACCCAGTACTTC. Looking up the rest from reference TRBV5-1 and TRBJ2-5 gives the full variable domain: KAGVTQTPRYLIKTRGQQVTLSCSPISGHRSVSWYQQTPGQGLQFLFEYFSETQRNKGNFPGRFSGRQFSNSRSEMNVSTLELGDSALYLCASSLEGNKETQYFGPGTRLLVL.